This record covers a single TCR beta chain. What it binds is not known. This sample was taken from a study of CD8+ T cells in alopecia areata. CDR1 and CDR2 from the germline V gene are SQVTM and ANQGSEA. Trimming took 3 bases from V and 0 from J, leaving 5 bases between them. The CDR3 extends over 12 amino acids. Extracted RNA was reverse transcribed, and the resulting cDNA served as sequencing template. Assay used: immunoSEQ multiplex PCR; TCRdb lists only in-frame clones, some missing. The top ten clones hold 2.8% of a sample with about 120,000 clones, approximately 60% of them seen once. General study findings and limits: Lesional scalp, notably in alopecia totalis/universalis, had clonality above that of normal scalp. Sequencing of scalp samples also captures resident alphabeta T cells of normal skin. It was less clear whether patients shared TCRs than it was in mice, possibly because of HLA.

This chain uses TRBV29-1 with TRBJ1-2; D gene unclear. The sequenced material came from CD4+ T cells sorted from blood. The receptor comes from a human donor in good health. CDR3 nucleotides: TGCAGCGTTGAGAGGTCTAACTATGGCTACACCTTC. This sequence encodes CSVERSNYGYTF. The full variable domain, with the rest looked up from reference TRBV29-1 and TRBJ1-2, is SAVISQKPSRDICQRGTSLTIQCQVDSQVTMMFWYRQQPGQSLTLIATANQGSEATYESGFVIDKFPISRPNLTFSTLTVSNMSPEDSSIYLCSVERSNYGYTFGSGTRLTVV.